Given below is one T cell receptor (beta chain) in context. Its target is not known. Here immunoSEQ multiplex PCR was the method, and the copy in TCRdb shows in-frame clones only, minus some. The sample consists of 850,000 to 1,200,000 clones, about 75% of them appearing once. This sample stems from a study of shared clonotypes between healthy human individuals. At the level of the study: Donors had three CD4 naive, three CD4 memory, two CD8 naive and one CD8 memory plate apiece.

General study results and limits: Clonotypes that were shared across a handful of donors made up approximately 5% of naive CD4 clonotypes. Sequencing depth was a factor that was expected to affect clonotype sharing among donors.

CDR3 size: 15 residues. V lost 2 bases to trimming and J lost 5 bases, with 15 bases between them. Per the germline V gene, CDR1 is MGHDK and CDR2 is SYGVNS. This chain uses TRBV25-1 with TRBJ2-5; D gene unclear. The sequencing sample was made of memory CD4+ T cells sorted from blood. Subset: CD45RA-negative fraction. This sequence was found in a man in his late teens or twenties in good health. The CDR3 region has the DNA TGTGCCAGCAGTGAAGGCCTAAGGGCTTTGGAGACCCAGTACTTC. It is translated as CASSEGLRALETQYF.